A selection of T cell receptor beta chains follows, all from one sample in a study of blood T cell repertoires in COVID-19. Data came from immunoSEQ multiplex PCR; TCRdb stores just in-frame clones and leaves some out. The table lists 150,000 to 200,000 clones, roughly 80% of them singletons. The sequencing sample was made of peripheral blood. These receptor sequences come from a man aged 55 to 70 with active or convalescent COVID-19. CDR3s include the opening cysteine and the closing phenylalanine or tryptophan. D genes are given only for firm matches. Only some rows state a clone size, as once, few, many or a class for expanded clones.

j_call v_call clone_size d_call cdr3_length cdr3_nt cdr3_aa
TRBJ2-1 TRBV6-5 . TRBD2 16 TGTGCCAGCAGTTGGGGTAGCGGGGCCCCCTACAATGAGCAGTTCTTC CASSWGSGAPYNEQFF
TRBJ1-5 TRBV12-5 . . 12 TGTGCTAGTGGTTTGACGCCCGGGGCCCAGCATTTT CASGLTPGAQHF
TRBJ2-3 TRBV14 . TRBD1 17 TGTGCCAGCAGCCAACGAATTGGGGGGACAGGGACAGATACGCAGTATTTT CASSQRIGGTGTDTQYF
TRBJ1-4 TRBV5-4 . TRBD1 16 TGTGCCAGCAGCCCCGGACAGGGACGAAGTAATGAAAAACTGTTTTTT CASSPGQGRSNEKLFF
TRBJ2-7 TRBV28 once TRBD2 17 TGTGCCAGCAGTTTACCGGGACTAGCGGGTACCCCTTACGAGCAGTACTTC CASSLPGLAGTPYEQYF
TRBJ1-2 TRBV6-5 . . 14 TGTGCCAGCAGCCCCGGGGGAGTGAACGGTGGCTACACCTTC CASSPGGVNGGYTF
TRBJ1-1 TRBV12-3/TRBV12-4 once . 13 TGTGCCAGCAGCCTTCCGGGGGGACGAGGTGGTTTCTTT CASSLPGGRGGFF
TRBJ2-5 TRBV7-6 . TRBD2 17 TGTGCCAGCAGCTCACAATTGGGACTAGCGGGAGTAGAGACCCAGTACTTC CASSSQLGLAGVETQYF
TRBJ2-1 TRBV5-6 once TRBD1 16 TGTGCCAGCAGCCTTGACAGGGCTAGCTCCTACAATGAGCAGTTCTTC CASSLDRASSYNEQFF
TRBJ1-2 TRBV18 . . 18 TGTGCCAGCTCACCTTCTTTCGCCGGGCAGGGCCATAACTATGGCTACACCTTC CASSPSFAGQGHNYGYTF
TRBJ2-3 TRBV9 . . 16 TGTGCCAGCAGCGCTCCGGGGACTGGAAGCACAGATACGCAGTATTTT CASSAPGTGSTDTQYF
TRBJ2-1 TRBV5-1 . TRBD1 15 TGCGCCAGCAGCTTGGGACAGGGAAGTTACAATGAGCAGTTCTTC CASSLGQGSYNEQFF
TRBJ1-1 TRBV9 . . 15 TGTGCCAGCAGCGTAGAAGCGGGGCCGAACACTGAAGCTTTCTTT CASSVEAGPNTEAFF
TRBJ1-5 TRBV28 . . 14 TGTGCCAGCAGTTCCCCCGGACAGAATCAGCCCCAGCATTTT CASSSPGQNQPQHF
TRBJ1-5 TRBV28 once . 13 TGTGCCAGCAGTTTTACGACTAATCAGCCCCAGCATTTT CASSFTTNQPQHF
TRBJ2-7 TRBV18 . . 13 TGTGCCAGCTCACCACCGAACATTCAGGAGCAGTACTTC CASSPPNIQEQYF
TRBJ1-5 TRBV18 . TRBD1 15 TGTGCCAGCTCACCATACGAGGGGGCCGGTCAGCCCCAGCATTTT CASSPYEGAGQPQHF
TRBJ2-7 TRBV27 . . 14 TGTGCCAGCAGTTTATCGATAGGGGAAACGAGGCAGTACTTC CASSLSIGETRQYF
TRBJ1-1 TRBV7-3 . TRBD1 16 TGTGCCAGCAGCCCTATGGACAGGGGATCAGGCACTGAAGCTTTCTTT CASSPMDRGSGTEAFF
TRBJ2-7 TRBV5-4 few TRBD1 12 TGTGCCAGCAGCTTCGACAGGGGCCCTCTGAATTTC CASSFDRGPLNF
TRBJ2-5 TRBV10-2 . . 13 TGCGCCACCCAGAGAGGCCTCCAAGAGACCCAGTACTTC CATQRGLQETQYF
TRBJ2-7 TRBV9 . TRBD2 15 TGTGCCAGCAGCGTTGGGAGCGGGAGTGTATACGAGCAGTACTTC CASSVGSGSVYEQYF
TRBJ1-5 TRBV4-2 few . 15 TGTGCCAGCAGCCAAGAAGACAGTAGGTATCAGCCCCAGCATTTT CASSQEDSRYQPQHF
TRBJ1-2 TRBV2 . . 13 TGTGCCAGCACCGGGGGGCGAGGGTATGGCTACACCTTC CASTGGRGYGYTF
TRBJ1-4 TRBV18 . . 16 TGTGCCAGCTCACCAAATTCGGAGTCCTTTAGCGAAAAACTGTTTTTT CASSPNSESFSEKLFF
TRBJ2-3 TRBV11-3 . TRBD2 16 TGTGCCAGCAGCTCCGGACTAGCGGGAGGGTTGGATACGCAGTATTTT CASSSGLAGGLDTQYF
TRBJ2-2 TRBV29-1 . . 13 TGCAGCGTTGATGAGGCGAACACCGGGGAGCTGTTTTTT CSVDEANTGELFF
TRBJ2-5 TRBV2 . . 16 TGTGCCAGCACCGAAGAGCATATCAGGGGCACAGAGACCCAGTACTTC CASTEEHIRGTETQYF
TRBJ2-3 TRBV11-1 . . 12 TGTGCCAGCAGCGGGACTGCGGATACGCAGTATTTT CASSGTADTQYF
TRBJ2-7 TRBV6-2/TRBV6-3 . TRBD1 13 TGTGCCAGCAGTCGGACAGGGGGTAACGAGCAGTACTTC CASSRTGGNEQYF
TRBJ2-5 TRBV11-2 . . 16 TGTGCCAGCAGCCGGAGGGGGGGCGGGATACAAGAGACCCAGTACTTC CASSRRGGGIQETQYF
TRBJ2-1 TRBV24-1 . TRBD2 18 TGTGCCACCAGTGATCCCCTCGGGACTAGCGGGAAAAACAATGAGCAGTTCTTC CATSDPLGTSGKNNEQFF
TRBJ2-7 TRBV10-3 . . 13 TGTGCCATCAGGATCGAGCGGGCTTCCGAGCAGTACTTC CAIRIERASEQYF
TRBJ1-2 TRBV20-1 . . 10 TGCAGTGCTAGAGGTAGTGGCTACACCTTC CSARGSGYTF
TRBJ2-2 TRBV11-2 . TRBD2 16 TGTGCCAGCAGCCCCCAGCGGGAGGGCTTGTCCGGGGAGCTGTTTTTT CASSPQREGLSGELFF
TRBJ1-5 TRBV5-4 . TRBD1 16 TGTGCCAGCAGCTTGAGGACAGGGAGTATTGTTCAGCCCCAGCATTTT CASSLRTGSIVQPQHF
TRBJ2-7 TRBV4-1 . TRBD1 17 TGCGCCAGCAGCCACTACCTAAGCGGACAGGTTACCTACGAGCAGTACTTC CASSHYLSGQVTYEQYF
TRBJ1-1 TRBV6-5 . . 14 TGTGCCAGCAGTCGACAGACCTTGAACACTGAAGCTTTCTTT CASSRQTLNTEAFF
TRBJ1-4 TRBV10-3 . . 11 TGTGCCTCCTCGGGGGGTGAAAAACTGTTTTTT CASSGGEKLFF
TRBJ1-3 TRBV4-1 few . 16 TGCGCCAGCAGCCAAGGGGACTCCTTGTCTGGAAACACCATATATTTT CASSQGDSLSGNTIYF
TRBJ2-3 TRBV3-1/TRBV3-2 . TRBD2 18 TGTGCCAGCAGCCAAGGGCACGGGGGGACTAGCGGGGCTAATACGCAGTATTTT CASSQGHGGTSGANTQYF
TRBJ2-1 TRBV7-3 . . 14 TGTGCCAGCAGCTTGGGTGCACCCGGGGGTGAGCAGTTCTTC CASSLGAPGGEQFF
TRBJ1-4 TRBV4-3 . . 20 TGCGCCAGCAGCCCCCTAAGGGACAACAGGGAAGCCCCATCGAATGAAAAACTGTTTTTT CASSPLRDNREAPSNEKLFF
TRBJ2-7 TRBV20-1 . TRBD2 17 TGCAGTGCCAGTCCTCTCGGGCTAGCGGGGGGGTCGGCCGAGCAGTACTTC CSASPLGLAGGSAEQYF
TRBJ2-7 TRBV5-1 . . 15 TGCGCCAGCAGCTTCCAGCAGGGCTGGATGGGCGAGCAGTACTTC CASSFQQGWMGEQYF
TRBJ1-1 TRBV2 . . 13 TGTGCCAGCAGGCCCTTAACTGAGATGGAAGCTTTCTTT CASRPLTEMEAFF
TRBJ2-7 TRBV18 . TRBD1 13 TGTGCCAGCTCCCGACAGGGCCCCTACGAGCAGTACTTC CASSRQGPYEQYF
TRBJ2-2 TRBV2 . . 12 TGTGCCAGCACCAAGACGGGCGGGGAGCTGTTTTTT CASTKTGGELFF
TRBJ1-5 TRBV12-3/TRBV12-4 . . 13 TGTGCCAGCAGTTTTCAGGGCAATCAGCCCCAGCATTTT CASSFQGNQPQHF
TRBJ1-4 TRBV4-1 . . 14 TGCGCCAGCAGCCCTCAGGGGCTGGATGAAAAACTGTTTTTT CASSPQGLDEKLFF
TRBJ1-3 TRBV5-4 . . 13 TGTGCCAGCAGCTTGAGCGGAGGAAACACCATATATTTT CASSLSGGNTIYF
TRBJ2-1 TRBV12-3/TRBV12-4 . . 12 TGTGCCAGCAGTTTTGACTTCAATGAGCAGTTCTTC CASSFDFNEQFF
TRBJ2-1 TRBV2 . TRBD2 12 TGTGCCAGCAGAGATAGCGGGGGTGAGCAGTTCTTC CASRDSGGEQFF
TRBJ2-3 TRBV9 . TRBD2 16 TGTGCCAGCAGCGTGGCGGCGGGACTAAGGACAGATACGCAGTATTTT CASSVAAGLRTDTQYF
TRBJ1-1 TRBV3-1/TRBV3-2 . . 15 TGTGCCAGCAGCCAAGGTATCGTGACAGGCACTGAAGCTTTCTTT CASSQGIVTGTEAFF
TRBJ1-3 TRBV14 once . 14 TGTGCCAGCAGCCAATTCACAGGGACCGACACCATATATTTT CASSQFTGTDTIYF